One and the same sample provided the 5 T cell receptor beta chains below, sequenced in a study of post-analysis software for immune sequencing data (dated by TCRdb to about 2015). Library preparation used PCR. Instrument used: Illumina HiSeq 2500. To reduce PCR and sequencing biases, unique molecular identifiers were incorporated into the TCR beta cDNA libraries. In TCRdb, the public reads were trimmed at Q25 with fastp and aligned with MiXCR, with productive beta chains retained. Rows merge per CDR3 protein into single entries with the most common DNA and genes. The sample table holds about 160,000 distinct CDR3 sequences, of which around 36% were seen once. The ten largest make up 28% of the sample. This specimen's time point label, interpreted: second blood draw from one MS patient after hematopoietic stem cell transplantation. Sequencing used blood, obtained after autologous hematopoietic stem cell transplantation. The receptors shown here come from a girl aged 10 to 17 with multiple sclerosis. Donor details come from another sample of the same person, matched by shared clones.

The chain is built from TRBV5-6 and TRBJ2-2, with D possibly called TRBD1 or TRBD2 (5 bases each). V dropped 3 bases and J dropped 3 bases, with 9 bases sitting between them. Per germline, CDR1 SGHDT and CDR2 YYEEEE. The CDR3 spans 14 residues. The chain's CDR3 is CASSWGRDTGELFF. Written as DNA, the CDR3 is TGTGCCAGCAGCTGGGGACGGGACACCGGGGAGCTGTTTTTT.

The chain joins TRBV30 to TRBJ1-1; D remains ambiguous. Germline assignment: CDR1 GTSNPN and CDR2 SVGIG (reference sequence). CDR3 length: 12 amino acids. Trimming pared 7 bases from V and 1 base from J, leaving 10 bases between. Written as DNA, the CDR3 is TGTGCCTCGGGAGGGAGGAACACTGAAGCTTTCTTT. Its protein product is CASGGRNTEAFF.

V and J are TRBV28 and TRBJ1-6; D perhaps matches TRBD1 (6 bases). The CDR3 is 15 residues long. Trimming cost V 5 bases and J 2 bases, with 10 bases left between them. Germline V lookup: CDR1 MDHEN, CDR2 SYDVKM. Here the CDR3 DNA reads TGTGCCAGCAGTACGGGGGCGGCCTATAATTCACCCCTCCACTTT. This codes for CASSTGAAYNSPLHF.

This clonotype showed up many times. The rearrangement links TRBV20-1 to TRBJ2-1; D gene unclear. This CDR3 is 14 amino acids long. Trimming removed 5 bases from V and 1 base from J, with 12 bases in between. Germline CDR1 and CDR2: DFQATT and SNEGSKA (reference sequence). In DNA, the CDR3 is TGCAGTGCTTCTGCTCCTTGGTCCTACAATGAGCAGTTCTTC. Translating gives CSASAPWSYNEQFF.

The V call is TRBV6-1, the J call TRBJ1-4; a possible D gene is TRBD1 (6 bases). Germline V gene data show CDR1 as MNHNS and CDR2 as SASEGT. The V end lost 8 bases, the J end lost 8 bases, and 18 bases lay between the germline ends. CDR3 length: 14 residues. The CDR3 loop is CASAWGRKGEKLFF. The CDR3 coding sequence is TGTGCCAGCGCGTGGGGGCGCAAGGGGGAAAAACTGTTTTTT.